A selection of T cell receptor beta chains follows, all from one sample in a study of control samples from healthy donors and cancer patients. The repertoire was sequenced with immunoSEQ multiplex PCR; TCRdb's copy has only in-frame clones and lacks some. The table records roughly 120,000 clones, approximately 89% of them present only once. The sample taken for sequencing was blood. Receptors originate from a man between 40 and 49 years old in good health. Each CDR3 is given with its conserved first and last residue. A D gene is named only where the DNA matches it firmly. Not every row has a clone size; where given, it reads once, few, many or a size class.

13	-	TRBV15	TRBD2	TRBJ2-7	CATSPGLAIEQYF	TGTGCCACCAGTCCGGGACTAGCGATCGAGCAGTACTTC
16	-	TRBV14	TRBD2	TRBJ2-3	CASSQGGGPTTDTQYF	TGTGCCAGCAGCCAGGGCGGGGGGCCAACTACAGATACGCAGTATTTT
15	-	TRBV19	TRBD2	TRBJ2-1	CASLSPSGGAREQFF	TGTGCCAGTCTATCCCCTAGCGGGGGGGCGAGGGAGCAGTTCTTC
14	-	TRBV11-2	-	TRBJ2-7	CATTPGPTIYEQYF	TGTGCCACCACGCCGGGACCGACGATCTACGAGCAGTACTTC
15	-	TRBV24-1	-	TRBJ1-2	CATSDLQIANYGYTF	TGTGCCACCAGTGATTTGCAAATAGCTAACTATGGCTACACCTTC
11	-	TRBV5-1	-	TRBJ1-3	CASSLPGTIYF	TGCGCCAGCAGCCTCCCCGGCACCATATATTTT
16	-	TRBV5-4	TRBD1	TRBJ2-3	CASSQPTGGGTDTQYF	TGTGCCAGCAGCCAGCCGACAGGGGGCGGAACAGATACGCAGTATTTT
18	-	TRBV24-1	-	TRBJ2-3	CATSDLPHGGRDTDTQYF	TGTGCCACCAGTGATTTGCCCCACGGGGGTAGGGACACAGATACGCAGTATTTT
13	-	TRBV18	-	TRBJ1-5	CASSSGLNQPQHF	TGTGCCAGCTCATCGGGGCTGAATCAGCCCCAGCATTTT
15	-	TRBV14	-	TRBJ2-7	CASSQGPRSSYEQYF	TGTGCCAGCAGCCAAGGACCTCGTTCCTCCTACGAGCAGTACTTC
16	-	TRBV18	TRBD2	TRBJ2-1	CASSLNRVAGAFEQFF	TGTGCCAGCTCACTTAATCGGGTAGCGGGGGCGTTTGAGCAGTTCTTC
16	-	TRBV27	TRBD1	TRBJ1-2	CASSTTPGTGPYGYTF	TGTGCCAGCAGTACCACACCTGGGACAGGGCCCTATGGCTACACCTTC
17	-	TRBV15	-	TRBJ1-5	CATSREAAGTRFQPQHF	TGTGCCACCAGCAGAGAAGCCGCCGGGACTAGGTTTCAGCCCCAGCATTTT
16	once	TRBV19	TRBD1	TRBJ2-1	CASSNRGIAPYNEQFF	TGTGCCAGTAGTAACAGGGGGATAGCCCCCTACAATGAGCAGTTCTTC
15	once	TRBV6-5	-	TRBJ1-5	CASRAGGGGNQPQHF	TGTGCCAGCAGAGCGGGGGGCGGGGGGAATCAGCCCCAGCATTTT
13	-	TRBV7-9	-	TRBJ1-2	CASSLRSNYGYTF	TGTGCCAGCAGCCTGCGTTCGAACTATGGCTACACCTTC
16	-	TRBV6-1	TRBD1	TRBJ1-5	CASSDRTGGVGQPQHF	TGTGCCAGCAGTGACCGGACAGGGGGTGTAGGTCAGCCCCAGCATTTT
12	-	TRBV24-1	-	TRBJ2-3	CATSAQSDTQYF	TGTGCCACCAGTGCGCAGTCAGATACGCAGTATTTT
16	once	TRBV5-4	TRBD1	TRBJ2-3	CASSLGGTGGRDTQYF	TGTGCCAGCAGCCTCGGGGGCACAGGGGGCAGAGATACGCAGTATTTT
14	-	TRBV30	TRBD2	TRBJ2-5	CAWSVLAGVETQYF	TGTGCCTGGAGTGTACTTGCGGGGGTAGAGACCCAGTACTTC
16	-	TRBV5-1	-	TRBJ2-2	CASSLVGTVNTGELFF	TGCGCCAGCAGCTTGGTCGGGACTGTGAACACCGGGGAGCTGTTTTTT
11	few	TRBV9	-	TRBJ2-1	CASSAYGEQFF	TGTGCCAGCAGCGCCTACGGGGAGCAGTTCTTC
15	-	TRBV7-2	-	TRBJ1-6	CASSLATAQSSPLHF	TGTGCCAGCAGCTTAGCGACAGCTCAGAGTTCACCCCTCCACTTT
14	-	TRBV24-1	-	TRBJ1-2	CATSDLTVAYGYTF	TGTGCCACCAGTGACCTGACAGTCGCGTATGGCTACACCTTC
14	-	TRBV5-6	-	TRBJ1-5	CASSEMVSNQPQHF	TGTGCCAGCAGCGAGATGGTTAGCAATCAGCCCCAGCATTTT
17	-	TRBV4-1	TRBD1	TRBJ1-6	CASSQDGDRVVDSPLHF	TGCGCCAGCAGCCAAGATGGCGACAGGGTTGTTGATTCACCCCTCCACTTT
16	-	TRBV3-1/TRBV3-2	-	TRBJ1-3	CASSLTTGSSGNTIYF	TGTGCCAGCAGCCTGACAACCGGGAGCTCTGGAAACACCATATATTTT
12	-	TRBV9	-	TRBJ1-1	CASSVGGAEAFF	TGTGCCAGCAGCGTAGGGGGGGCTGAAGCTTTCTTT
12	-	TRBV3-1/TRBV3-2	-	TRBJ1-1	CASSLRGTEAFF	TGTGCCAGCAGCCTAAGGGGGACTGAAGCTTTCTTT
16	once	TRBV4-3	TRBD1	TRBJ2-2	CASSHTQGALKGELFF	TGCGCCAGCAGCCATACGCAGGGGGCTTTGAAAGGGGAGCTGTTTTTT
17	-	TRBV21-1	-	TRBJ2-2	CASSKNCVPPRTGELFF	TGTGCCAGCAGCAAAAATTGTGTACCCCCCAGGACGGGGGAGCTGTTTTTT
14	-	TRBV5-1	-	TRBJ1-3	CASSLGRVGNTIYF	TGCGCCAGCAGCTTAGGCAGGGTTGGAAACACCATATATTTT
14	-	TRBV27	-	TRBJ2-3	CASSLWECTDTQYF	TGTGCCAGCAGTTTATGGGAGTGCACAGATACGCAGTATTTT
14	few	TRBV4-2	-	TRBJ2-7	CASSQGGGTYEQYF	TGTGCCAGCAGCCAAGGGGGCGGGACCTACGAGCAGTACTTC
17	-	TRBV18	TRBD1	TRBJ1-2	CASSPPSGQGANYGYTF	TGTGCCAGCTCACCCCCGTCGGGACAGGGCGCTAACTATGGCTACACCTTC
14	-	TRBV25-1	-	TRBJ2-5	CASSEQGRGETQYF	TGTGCCAGCAGTGAACAGGGACGGGGAGAGACCCAGTACTTC
15	-	TRBV3-1/TRBV3-2	-	TRBJ2-7	CASSHGGTPPLEQYF	TGTGCCAGCAGCCACGGAGGGACCCCACCGCTCGAGCAGTACTTC
16	-	TRBV2	TRBD2	TRBJ2-1	CASSENLGRAVNEQFF	TGTGCCAGCAGTGAAAATTTAGGGAGGGCCGTCAATGAGCAGTTCTTC
13	once	TRBV24-1	-	TRBJ1-2	CATSDRGRRGYTF	TGTGCCACCAGTGACCGGGGTAGGAGGGGCTACACCTTC
14	-	TRBV7-9	-	TRBJ2-2	CASSLTRDSGELFF	TGTGCCAGCAGCTTAACCAGGGATTCCGGGGAGCTGTTTTTT
14	-	TRBV9	TRBD1	TRBJ2-3	CASSKTGITDTQYF	TGTGCCAGCAGCAAGACAGGGATCACAGATACGCAGTATTTT
15	-	TRBV3-1/TRBV3-2	TRBD2	TRBJ2-7	CASSLTLAGGREQYF	TGTGCCAGCAGCCTGACTCTAGCGGGGGGGCGGGAGCAGTACTTC
15	-	TRBV24-1	-	TRBJ1-6	CAASDSRTERSPLHF	TGTGCCGCCAGTGATTCTCGGACAGAGCGGTCACCCCTCCACTTT
15	-	TRBV6-5	-	TRBJ2-5	CASTAGRGGGETQYF	TGTGCCAGCACCGCGGGCAGGGGGGGAGGAGAGACCCAGTACTTC
13	few	TRBV13	-	TRBJ2-7	CASSSNAGGEQYF	TGTGCCAGCAGCTCCAACGCGGGTGGCGAGCAGTACTTC
11	-	TRBV6-6	-	TRBJ2-7	CASRAQGQQYF	TGTGCCAGCAGAGCACAGGGCCAGCAGTACTTC
14	-	TRBV5-6	-	TRBJ2-1	CASSEGTPYNEQFF	TGTGCCAGCAGTGAAGGGACCCCATACAATGAGCAGTTCTTC
15	-	TRBV15	TRBD2	TRBJ2-7	CATSSTGTTAYEQYF	TGTGCCACCAGCAGCACCGGGACTACGGCTTACGAGCAGTACTTC
17	-	TRBV5-1	-	TRBJ2-7	CAREPRSGIGGYYEQYF	TGCGCCAGGGAGCCCCGAAGTGGAATCGGGGGATACTACGAGCAGTACTTC
15	-	TRBV5-1	-	TRBJ1-1	CASSLGQIMNTEAFF	TGCGCCAGCAGCTTGGGGCAGATCATGAACACTGAAGCTTTCTTT
14	-	TRBV5-4	TRBD2	TRBJ2-7	CASSNGGTVYEQYF	TGTGCCAGCAGCAACGGGGGGACGGTCTACGAGCAGTACTTC
17	medium-sized	TRBV18	-	TRBJ1-3	CASSPILTGHSGNTIYF	TGTGCCAGCTCACCTATCTTGACAGGTCACTCTGGAAACACCATATATTTT
13	many	TRBV30	-	TRBJ1-5	CAWSSTPKSPVKF	TGTGCCTGGAGTAGCACCCCAAAAAGCCCGGTAAAATTT
11	-	TRBV7-9	-	TRBJ2-7	CASSLYVEQYF	TGTGCCAGCAGCCTATACGTCGAGCAGTACTTC
14	-	TRBV7-9	-	TRBJ1-2	CASSPSGGRGGYTF	TGTGCCAGCAGCCCTTCGGGGGGGCGCGGTGGCTACACCTTC
16	-	TRBV7-2	TRBD2	TRBJ2-7	CASSLAPRGGPGEQYF	TGTGCCAGCAGCTTAGCGCCTCGCGGGGGGCCGGGGGAGCAGTACTTC
15	-	TRBV5-1	-	TRBJ2-2	CASSFNDGDTGELFF	TGCGCCAGCAGCTTTAACGACGGCGACACCGGGGAGCTGTTTTTT
15	-	TRBV24-1	TRBD2	TRBJ2-6	CATSAGGTGANVLTF	TGTGCCACCAGTGCGGGAGGAACCGGGGCCAACGTCCTGACTTTC
13	-	TRBV12-3/TRBV12-4	-	TRBJ2-2	CASSLGQTGELFF	TGTGCCAGCAGTTTAGGTCAGACCGGGGAGCTGTTTTTT
14	-	TRBV19	TRBD1	TRBJ1-6	CATGDRAINSPLHF	TGTGCCACCGGGGACAGGGCCATTAATTCACCCCTCCACTTT